The T cell receptor (beta chain) under discussion was sequenced for a study of blood T cell repertoires in COVID-19. The data were produced by immunoSEQ multiplex PCR, yet TCRdb's version contains in-frame clones alone and is incomplete. Here the sample spans a few hundred thousand clones, 85% to 90% being singletons. The CDR3 loop spans 15 amino acids. Trimming stripped 8 bases from V and 6 bases from J, with 23 bases between. Germline V gene lookup returns CDR1 MDHEN and CDR2 SYDVKM. The sample consisted of PBMCs or T cells enriched from blood (not recorded which). This clonotype was obtained from a woman in her 50s with acute COVID-19. The gene calls are TRBV28 and TRBJ2-7, with TRBD2 as a possible D gene (7 bases). The CDR3, as DNA: TGTGCCAGCGGCCAGGTGGGGGGGCCCCGATTCGAGCAGTACTTC. Amino acids: CASGQVGGPRFEQYF.